This TCR beta chain comes out of a study of T cells after yellow fever vaccination (dated by TCRdb to the late 2010s). Study-level background: The SMART-Seq v4 Ultra Low Input RNA kit was used to prepare libraries from fractions with low cell numbers. To follow T-cell clones before and after primary and booster YFV17D yellow fever vaccination, bulk TCR alpha and beta repertoires were sequenced over time. Two healthy male donors made up the cohort, one aged 18 to 30 years and the other aged 30 to 40 years. Blood was drawn at multiple timepoints before and after primary and secondary immunization, with bulk PBMC replicates and cell subsets isolated. Study-wide conclusions, independent of this receptor: FACS-sorted repertoires could contain abundant contaminating clonotypes from the bulk population, so computational filtering was required. Compared with the primary T-cell response, the secondary T-cell response was faster but weaker, reaching its peak on day 5 rather than on day 15. After the booster, most of the clones that had expanded following primary vaccination were detected again (around 97% of CD4 and 80% to 90% of CD8), which suggests that memory was broadly maintained. A small fraction of clonotypes showed up in both the CD4 and CD8 compartments, probably as a result of convergent recombination. The study included only a couple of donors, which limits how far the findings can be generalized.

According to the germline V gene (reference sequence), CDR1 reads SEHNR and CDR2 reads FQNEAQ. Including cysteine and phenylalanine, the CDR3 has 14 amino acids. CDR3 DNA only is kept here, 42 bases in frame from base 1. V is shortened by 5 bases, J by 2 bases, and the region joining them spans 12 bases. This clonotype was recorded many times. Which antigen it targets is not known. No qualities accompany the bases; no much larger clone lies one base away. TCR cDNA was made using 5'RACE template switching, a step that added a universal primer site and unique molecular identifiers. Priming of cDNA synthesis was performed from both the TCR alpha and TCR beta constant segments. Library amplification involved two PCR steps, and the second step added sample barcodes and sequencing adapters. Libraries were sequenced on Illumina HiSeq 2500 (2x100 bp) or NovaSeq (2x150 bp). In the paper's pipeline: MIGEC handled demultiplexing of reads and collapsing into UMI consensus sequences, while MiXCR performed V(D)J alignment. Vaccine-responding clonotypes were identified with edgeR using replicate PBMC samples, with FDR below 0.01 and a log2 fold change above 5 up to day 15 being required. Bulk clonotypes were assigned CD4 or CD8 identity according to which sequenced CD4 or CD8 repertoire held them at higher abundance. TCRdb reanalyzed the raw reads on its own, using fastp at Q25 for trimming and MiXCR for clone calling, and kept in-frame beta chains. Each CDR3 protein gets just one entry, which takes the most common genes and DNA from the rows behind it. The V and J calls, along with clone size, are taken from TCRdb and not from the paper's own processing. For this sample there are tens of thousands of distinct CDR3 sequences; less than 8.5% appear just once. Of the sample, 30% to 45% is held by the ten largest clones.

In the paper's terms, the treatment or condition label means: live attenuated yellow fever vaccine strain. A standard Ficoll-Paque protocol was used to isolate PBMCs from peripheral blood. Dynabeads CD4 and CD8 positive selection kits were used to isolate the CD4 and CD8 T-cell fractions. RNA was extracted with TriZol from bulk PBMCs, CD4 and CD8 fractions, and dextramer-positive and dextramer-negative fractions. The clonotype comes from a man aged 30-40 years who received the YFV17D yellow fever vaccine. The chain is encoded by TRBV7-9 joined to TRBJ2-5; the D segment could be TRBD1, given 6 matching bases. Sequenced here: CD8+ T cells sorted from PBMCs, sampled 15 days after the yellow fever booster vaccination. This receptor has the CDR3 CASSTGTSQETQYF. The nucleotides are TGTGCCAGCAGCACCGGGACAAGTCAAGAGACCCAGTACTTC. The full variable domain, completed from the reference TRBV7-9 and TRBJ2-5 proteins outside the CDR3, reads DTGVSQNPRHKITKRGQNVTFRCDPISEHNRLYWYRQTLGQGPEFLTYFQNEAQLEKSRLLSDRFSAERPKGSFSTLEIQRTEQGDSAMYLCASSTGTSQETQYFGPGTRLLVL.